This T cell receptor (beta chain) was retrieved from a study of blood T cell repertoires in COVID-19. The overall study: Acute-phase and convalescent COVID-19 samples originated in the United States, Italy and Spain. Sample material is recorded as cDNA or gDNA derived from T cells, B-cell-depleted T cells, or PBMCs.

As processed by the authors: Reference gene primer amplification yielded estimated nucleated cell counts. TCRdb keeps only in-frame clones here, not all; method: immunoSEQ multiplex PCR. The D gene and trimming were derived from the DNA, and the V and J assignments and clone size from that table. The profile shows about 82,000 clones, roughly 80% of them singletons. Trimming took off 3 bases at V and 4 bases at J, with 9 bases between the two ends. This CDR3 contains 14 residues. The V gene's germline CDR1 is SGHVS and CDR2 FNYEAQ. Seattle's cohort entered during active infection and was followed longitudinally.

The rearrangement links TRBV7-6 to TRBJ2-2, with D perhaps matching TRBD1 (6 bases). Sequencing was done on a sample of peripheral blood. The TCR was taken from a man aged 60 to 69 with COVID-19, enrolled during active disease. CDR3 region: CASSLDRFTGELFF. The DNA of the CDR3 is TGTGCCAGCAGCTTGGACAGATTCACCGGGGAGCTGTTTTTT.